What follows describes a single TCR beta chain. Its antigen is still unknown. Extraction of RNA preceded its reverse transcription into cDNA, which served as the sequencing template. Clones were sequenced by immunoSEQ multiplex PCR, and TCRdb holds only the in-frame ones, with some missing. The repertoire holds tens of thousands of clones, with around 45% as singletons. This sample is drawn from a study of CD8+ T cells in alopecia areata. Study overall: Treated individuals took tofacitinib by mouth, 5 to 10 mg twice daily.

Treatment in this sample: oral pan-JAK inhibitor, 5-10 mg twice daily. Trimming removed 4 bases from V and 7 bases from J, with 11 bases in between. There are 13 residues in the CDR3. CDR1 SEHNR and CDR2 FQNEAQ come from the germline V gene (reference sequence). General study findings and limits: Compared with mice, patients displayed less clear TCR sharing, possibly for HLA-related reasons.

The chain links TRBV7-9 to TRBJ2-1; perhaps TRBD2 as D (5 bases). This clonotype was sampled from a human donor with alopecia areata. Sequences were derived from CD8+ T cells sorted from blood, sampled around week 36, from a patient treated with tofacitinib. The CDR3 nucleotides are TGTGCCAGCAGCTCCTGGACGGGGAATGAGCAGTTCTTC. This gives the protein CASSSWTGNEQFF.